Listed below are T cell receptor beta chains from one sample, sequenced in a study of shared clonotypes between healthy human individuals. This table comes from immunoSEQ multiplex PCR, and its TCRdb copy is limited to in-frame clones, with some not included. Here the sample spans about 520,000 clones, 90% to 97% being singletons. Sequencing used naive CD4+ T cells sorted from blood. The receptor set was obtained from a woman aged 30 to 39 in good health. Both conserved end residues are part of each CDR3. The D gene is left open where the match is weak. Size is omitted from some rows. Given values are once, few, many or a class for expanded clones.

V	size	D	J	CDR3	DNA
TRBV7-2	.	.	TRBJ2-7	CASSSDLGDEQYF	TGTGCCAGCAGCTCCGACTTAGGAGACGAGCAGTACTTC
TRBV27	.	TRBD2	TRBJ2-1	CASRGLRGRLINEQFF	TGTGCCAGCAGGGGGCTCCGCGGGAGACTTATAAATGAGCAGTTCTTC
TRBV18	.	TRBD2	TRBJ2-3	CASSLLAGLARSTDTQYF	TGTGCCAGCTCCCTTCTAGCGGGACTAGCCCGAAGCACAGATACGCAGTATTTT
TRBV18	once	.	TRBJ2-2	CASSPGLTDTGELFF	TGTGCCAGCTCACCGGGCCTCACGGACACCGGGGAGCTGTTTTTT
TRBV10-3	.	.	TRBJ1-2	CAIRRGEVNYGYTF	TGTGCCATCAGACGGGGGGAAGTAAACTATGGCTACACCTTC
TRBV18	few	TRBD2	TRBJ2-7	CASSPGTSGSYEQYF	TGTGCCAGCTCACCGGGGACTAGCGGATCCTACGAGCAGTACTTC
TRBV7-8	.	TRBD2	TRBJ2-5	CASSLASGTMYQETQYF	TGTGCCAGCAGCTTAGCCTCCGGGACTATGTACCAAGAGACCCAGTACTTC
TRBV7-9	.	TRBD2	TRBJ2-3	CASMEGITRDYPDTQYF	TGTGCCAGCATGGAGGGGATAACGCGGGACTACCCAGATACGCAGTATTTT
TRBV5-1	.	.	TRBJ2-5	CASSLGDRSQETQYF	TGCGCCAGCAGCTTGGGTGACCGGAGCCAAGAGACCCAGTACTTC
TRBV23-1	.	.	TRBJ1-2	CASGQPGRAVPSTNYGYTF	TGCGCCAGCGGTCAACCGGGGCGGGCAGTTCCTTCTACTAACTATGGCTACACCTTC
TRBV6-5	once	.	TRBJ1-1	CASSTAANTEAFF	TGTGCCAGCAGTACGGCGGCAAACACTGAAGCTTTCTTT
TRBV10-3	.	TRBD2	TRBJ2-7	CATQAGLAGGSYEQYF	TGTGCCACCCAAGCCGGGCTAGCGGGAGGCTCCTACGAGCAGTACTTC
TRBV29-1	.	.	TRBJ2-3	CSVERGDRGADTQYF	TGCAGCGTTGAAAGGGGGGACAGAGGGGCAGATACGCAGTATTTT
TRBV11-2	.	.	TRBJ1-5	CASSLDMGVQPQHF	TGTGCCAGCAGCTTAGATATGGGGGTTCAGCCCCAGCATTTT
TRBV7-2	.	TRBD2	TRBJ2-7	CASGGRVLLEQYF	TGTGCCAGCGGCGGGAGGGTTCTCCTGGAGCAGTACTTC
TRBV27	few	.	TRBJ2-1	CASRRRSYNEQFF	TGTGCCAGCAGGCGCCGCTCCTACAATGAGCAGTTCTTC
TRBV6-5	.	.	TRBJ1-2	CASSYGGGEKGYTF	TGTGCCAGCAGTTATGGAGGGGGGGAGAAAGGCTACACCTTC
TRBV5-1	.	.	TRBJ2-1	CASSAQGYNEQFF	TGCGCCAGCAGCGCACAGGGCTACAATGAGCAGTTCTTC
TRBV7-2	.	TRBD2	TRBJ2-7	CASSIRAGDGNEQYF	TGTGCCAGCAGCATTAGAGCGGGAGACGGTAACGAGCAGTACTTC
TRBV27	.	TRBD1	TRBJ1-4	CASSFRTGGDEKLFF	TGTGCCAGCAGTTTCCGGACAGGGGGCGATGAAAAACTGTTTTTT
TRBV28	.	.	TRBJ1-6	CASSPPGAGDNPPLHF	TGTGCCAGCAGTCCCCCTGGGGCAGGGGATAATCCACCCCTCCACTTT
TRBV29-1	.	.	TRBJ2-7	CSADSTSRNEQYF	TGCAGCGCCGATAGTACTAGCCGCAACGAGCAGTACTTC
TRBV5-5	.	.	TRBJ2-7	CASSLRPDTRNEQYF	TGTGCCAGCAGCTTGAGACCGGACACCCGGAACGAGCAGTACTTC
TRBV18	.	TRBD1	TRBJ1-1	CASSPPGQGRTEAFF	TGTGCCAGCTCACCACCAGGACAGGGAAGGACTGAAGCTTTCTTT
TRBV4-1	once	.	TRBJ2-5	CASSSPQETQYF	TGCGCCAGCAGCTCCCCCCAAGAGACCCAGTACTTC
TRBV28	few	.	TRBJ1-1	CASITSYSPTEAFF	TGTGCCAGCATTACCAGTTACTCCCCCACTGAAGCTTTCTTT
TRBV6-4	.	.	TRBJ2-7	CASGPPTRRGEQYF	TGTGCCAGCGGTCCACCGACTAGACGGGGCGAGCAGTACTTC
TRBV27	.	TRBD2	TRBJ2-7	CASSPRTSGSVAYEQYF	TGTGCCAGCAGTCCAAGGACTAGCGGGAGCGTAGCCTACGAGCAGTACTTC
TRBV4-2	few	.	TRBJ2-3	CASSPGPDTQYF	TGTGCCAGCAGCCCCGGGCCAGATACGCAGTATTTT
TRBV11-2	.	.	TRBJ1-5	CASSYGGLGNQPQHF	TGTGCCAGCAGCTATGGGGGCCTGGGCAATCAGCCCCAGCATTTT
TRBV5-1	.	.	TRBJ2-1	CASSSTDPSYNEQFF	TGCGCCAGCAGCTCGACAGATCCCTCCTACAATGAGCAGTTCTTC